Below, one T cell receptor beta chain is given with its context. What it binds is not known. This sample was taken from a study of memory CD4+ T cells and cytomegalovirus serostatus. Study conclusions and caveats: Repertoires predicted CMV serostatus with median bootstrapped AUC of roughly 0.96. Of under 200 reported CMV TCRbeta sequences, some 70 were found in memory CD4+ repertoires.

The sort gate was single viable CD3+CD4+CD8-CD45RO+ cells for memory CD4+ T cells. Germline CDR1 SGDLS, CDR2 YYNGEE. CDR3 length equals 17 residues. Losses at the gene ends were 6 bases for V and 3 bases for J; bases not matched to a gene: 15. In the source study's methods: Out-of-frame sequences were removed, leaving some 2 million distinct TCRbeta sequences. The assay was immunoSEQ multiplex PCR, and TCRdb's table has in-frame clones only and misses some. That table supplies the V and J calls and clone size; D and trimming were determined from the DNA. Of some 41,000 clones listed, 76% are singletons.

The TCR comes from an adult in good health and CMV-seronegative. Sequencing was done on a sample of memory CD4+ T cells from blood. V gene TRBV9 combines with J gene TRBJ2-5; 9 bases are a match to TRBD2. The CDR3, as DNA: TGTGCCAGCAACCAGGCGGGGGGAGCGGGAGGTGAAGAGACCCAGTACTTC. It is translated as CASNQAGGAGGEETQYF.